The rows below give T cell receptor beta chains drawn from one sample of a study of T-cell reconstitution after alpha-beta-depleted transplantation in children. TCRdb re-called the PCR reads with MiXCR, one entry per CDR3 protein. Of 400,000 to 500,000 distinct CDR3 sequences listed, roughly a tenth are singletons. The specimen was PBMCs from the stem cell graft donor, collected from the stem cell graft. These receptors originate from a human donor who donated a stem cell graft to a child with acute myeloid leukemia. CDR3s include the opening cysteine and the closing phenylalanine or tryptophan. A D gene is named only where the DNA matches it firmly. The size entry is marked missing in some rows and otherwise reads once, few, many or a size class.

CDR3 length: 14
D gene: .
V gene: TRBV7-2
J gene: TRBJ1-5
clone size: .
CDR3 DNA: TGTGCCAGCAGCTTATCGGTGCAGGGTCAGCTCCAGCATTTT
CDR3 protein: CASSLSVQGQLQHF

CDR3 length: 16
D gene: .
V gene: TRBV29-1
J gene: TRBJ2-2
clone size: .
CDR3 DNA: TGCAGCGTTGAAGGGTGGGGGATCGCGAACACCGGGGAGCTGTTTTTT
CDR3 protein: CSVEGWGIANTGELFF

CDR3 length: 15
D gene: TRBD1
V gene: TRBV7-6
J gene: TRBJ2-4
clone size: many
CDR3 DNA: TGTGCCAGCAGCCCGGAGACAGGGGAGAGTCGCATTCAGTACTTC
CDR3 protein: CASSPETGESRIQYF

CDR3 length: 13
D gene: .
V gene: TRBV9
J gene: TRBJ2-7
clone size: few
CDR3 DNA: TGTGCCAGCAGCGTAGCGCATAATAACGAGCAGTACTTC
CDR3 protein: CASSVAHNNEQYF

CDR3 length: 13
D gene: TRBD1
V gene: TRBV24-1
J gene: TRBJ2-3
clone size: .
CDR3 DNA: TGTGCCACCAGGGACAGGGGGGCGGATACGCAGTATTTT
CDR3 protein: CATRDRGADTQYF

CDR3 length: 14
D gene: .
V gene: TRBV11-3
J gene: TRBJ2-7
clone size: .
CDR3 DNA: TGTGCCAGCAGCCCTTCTCAGGGCTCCTACGAGCAGTACTTC
CDR3 protein: CASSPSQGSYEQYF

CDR3 length: 15
D gene: .
V gene: TRBV18
J gene: TRBJ2-5
clone size: .
CDR3 DNA: TGTGCCAGCTCACCTCAAGGGGGAGGTTCGGAGACCCAGTACTTC
CDR3 protein: CASSPQGGGSETQYF

CDR3 length: 12
D gene: .
V gene: TRBV5-1
J gene: TRBJ2-1
clone size: few
CDR3 DNA: TGCGCCAGCAGCCTGACGTGGAATGAGCAGTTCTTC
CDR3 protein: CASSLTWNEQFF

CDR3 length: 13
D gene: TRBD2
V gene: TRBV29-1
J gene: TRBJ2-3
clone size: few
CDR3 DNA: TGCAGCGTTGTGGGGGGGGGTACAGATACGCAGTATTTT
CDR3 protein: CSVVGGGTDTQYF

CDR3 length: 15
D gene: TRBD2
V gene: TRBV20-1
J gene: TRBJ2-1
clone size: .
CDR3 DNA: TGCAGTGCTAGAGATAGCGGGAGGGCATACAATGAGCAGTTCTTC
CDR3 protein: CSARDSGRAYNEQFF

CDR3 length: 17
D gene: .
V gene: TRBV7-2
J gene: TRBJ2-2
clone size: .
CDR3 DNA: TGTGCCAGCAGCTTTTTAGGGGGACTTAAGAACACCGGGGAGCTGTTTTTT
CDR3 protein: CASSFLGGLKNTGELFF

CDR3 length: 14
D gene: .
V gene: TRBV7-2
J gene: TRBJ2-3
clone size: few
CDR3 DNA: TGTGCCAGCAGCTTCAGCAGGGGCCCAGATACGCAGTATTTT
CDR3 protein: CASSFSRGPDTQYF

CDR3 length: 15
D gene: TRBD2
V gene: TRBV4-2
J gene: TRBJ2-7
clone size: few
CDR3 DNA: TGTGCCAGCAGCCAAGACACTAGCGGAGCCTACGAGCAGTACTTC
CDR3 protein: CASSQDTSGAYEQYF

CDR3 length: 13
D gene: .
V gene: TRBV12-3/TRBV12-4
J gene: TRBJ2-1
clone size: .
CDR3 DNA: TGTGCCAGCAGCACCCTCTGGCACAATGAGCAGTTCTTC
CDR3 protein: CASSTLWHNEQFF

CDR3 length: 15
D gene: TRBD2
V gene: TRBV25-1
J gene: TRBJ2-7
clone size: few
CDR3 DNA: TGTGCCAGCAGTGAGGTTACCCTAGCGGGAGGCGAGCAGTACTTC
CDR3 protein: CASSEVTLAGGEQYF

CDR3 length: 12
D gene: .
V gene: TRBV12-3/TRBV12-4
J gene: TRBJ2-1
clone size: few
CDR3 DNA: TGTGCCAGCAGTTTTGTGGGGAATGAGCAGTTCTTC
CDR3 protein: CASSFVGNEQFF

CDR3 length: 15
D gene: .
V gene: TRBV12-3/TRBV12-4
J gene: TRBJ1-2
clone size: once
CDR3 DNA: TGTGCCAGCAGTTCTAACATGGGACCGATCTATGGCTACCCCTTC
CDR3 protein: CASSSNMGPIYGYPF

CDR3 length: 12
D gene: .
V gene: TRBV29-1
J gene: TRBJ1-1
clone size: few
CDR3 DNA: TGCAGCGTTGAAGTGATGAACACTGAAGCTTTCTTT
CDR3 protein: CSVEVMNTEAFF

CDR3 length: 17
D gene: TRBD1
V gene: TRBV7-7
J gene: TRBJ2-3
clone size: few
CDR3 DNA: TGTGCTAGCAGCCCAGGCCCGACAGGGTTCCCCACAGATACGCAGTATTTT
CDR3 protein: CASSPGPTGFPTDTQYF